What follows are 21 T cell receptor beta chains derived from one specimen sequenced in a study of blood T cells in healthy people across ages (dated by TCRdb to the mid-2010s). Receptor amplification or capture employed 5' RACE. Sequenced using an Illumina HiSeq 2500. A second PCR of about 6 to 11 cycles was performed with a sample-barcoded 5' primer and a J-beta primer mix. Clones were called with MiXCR by TCRdb after fastp trimmed the public reads at Q25, and only in-frame beta chains were retained. All rows with the same CDR3 protein become a single entry with the most common DNA and genes. The sample has roughly 1.5 million distinct CDR3 sequences on record, under 55% of them singletons. The ten largest clones take up more than 4% of the sample. The sequenced sample was blood. The receptor set was obtained from a woman between 18 and 30 years old in good health.

The gene calls are TRBV20-1 and TRBJ1-4, with a weak D call TRBD1 (5 bases). CDR1 is DFQATT, CDR2 SNEGSKA, per germline (reference sequence). There are 14 residues in the CDR3. V lost 1 base and J lost 6, with 12 bases in between. The DNA of the CDR3 is TGCAGTGCTAGAGTACGTCGGGGCGATGAAAAACTGTTTTTT. It yields the protein CSARVRRGDEKLFF.

Comment on this clonotype: One junction end disagrees with the germline gene, perhaps due to a read error. The rearrangement uses TRBV20-1 and TRBJ2-5; TRBD1 or TRBD2 may be the D gene (5 bases each). CDR3 length: 13 amino acids. CDR1 and CDR2 (germline): DFQATT, SNEGSKA (reference sequence). DNA of the CDR3: TGCAGTGCTAACCTACTCGTTTCGGGGACCCCGTACTTC. Protein: CSANLLVSGTPYF.

This chain connects TRBV6-5 to TRBJ1-5, with D perhaps matching TRBD1 (6 bases). Germline V gene data show CDR1 as MNHEY and CDR2 as SVGAGI. This CDR3 has 14 amino acids. Trimming cost V 6 bases and J 6 bases, with 15 bases left between them. The CDR3 bases are TGTGCCAGCAGCAAAGGACAGTCCCTTCAGCCCCAGCATTTT. Translation: CASSKGQSLQPQHF.

This sequence joins TRBV6-2 or TRBV6-3 and TRBJ2-1, with 7 bases fitting TRBD1. The CDR3 sequence is 14 residues long. Germline loops: CDR1 MNHEY, CDR2 SVGEGT. The ends lost 6 bases at V and 6 bases at J; junction bases unmatched: 8. CDR3 sequence reads: CASRPRTGGNEQFF. The CDR3 DNA reads TGTGCCAGCAGACCTAGGACAGGAGGCAATGAGCAGTTCTTC.

This clonotype was seen a handful of times. The chain employs TRBV11-2 and TRBJ1-1, with a weak D call TRBD1 (5 bases). V lost 5 bases and J 7 bases, leaving 11 bases between the germline ends. Germline V gene data show CDR1 as SGHAT and CDR2 as FQNNGV. This CDR3 comprises 12 residues. In nucleotides, the CDR3 is TGTGCCAGCAGCGACAGTGGGATTGAAGCTTTCTTT. This codes for CASSDSGIEAFF.

V gene TRBV2 combines with J gene TRBJ2-1; D is perhaps TRBD2 (6 bases). Germline CDR1 and CDR2: SNHLY and FYNNEI. The CDR3 is 14 amino acids. V was clipped by 3 bases and J by 7 bases, with 13 bases between them. This CDR3 is CASSEGIAVNEQFF. CDR3 DNA sequence: TGTGCCAGCAGTGAGGGGATAGCGGTAAATGAGCAGTTCTTC.

The V and J genes are TRBV6-5 and TRBJ2-3; D is perhaps TRBD2 (6 bases). The V gene's germline CDR1 is MNHEY and CDR2 SVGAGI. This CDR3 is built from 17 residues. The V and J ends lost 4 bases and 2 bases respectively, with 19 bases between them. CDR3 residues: CASSSTLGGGNTDTQYF. The CDR3 region has the DNA TGTGCCAGCAGTTCCACACTAGGTGGGGGGAACACAGATACGCAGTATTTT.

The chain joins TRBV12-3 or TRBV12-4 to TRBJ2-3; 10 nucleotides agree with TRBD2. There are 16 residues in the CDR3. Unmatched junction bases numbered 9, after V lost 6 bases and J lost 3 bases. The CDR3 region is CASRTSGRGWTDTQYF. The CDR3 DNA is TGTGCCAGCAGGACTAGCGGGCGGGGGTGGACAGATACGCAGTATTTT.

The J gene is TRBJ1-1, the V gene TRBV20-1, with D uncertain. The ends were cut back, 5 bases at V and 4 bases at J, with 14 bases in the middle. CDR1 is DFQATT, CDR2 SNEGSKA, per germline (reference sequence). This CDR3 region has 13 residues. CDR3 loop: CSAQALRSTEAFF. In DNA, the CDR3 is TGCAGTGCTCAGGCCCTGAGAAGCACTGAAGCTTTCTTT.

CDR3 DNA sequence: TGTGCCAGCAGCACGATGACAGGGGACAATGAGCAGTACTTC. It encodes CASSTMTGDNEQYF. V usage is TRBV7-3 and J usage is TRBJ2-5; 8 nucleotides align to TRBD1. Germline CDR1 and CDR2: SGHTA and FQGTGA. This CDR3 is 14 amino acids long. The V and J ends lost 5 bases and 11 bases, in that order; junction bases with no gene match: 13.

The J gene is TRBJ2-1, the V gene TRBV11-2, with D hard to call. The CDR3 spans 16 residues. Germline CDR1 and CDR2: SGHAT and FQNNGV. The V and J ends lost 5 bases and 5 bases respectively, with 19 bases between them. CDR3 nucleotide sequence: TGTGCCAGCAGCCCTAGGCCCCGGACGATGAACAATGAGCAGTTCTTC. Its translation: CASSPRPRTMNNEQFF. Variable domain in full (rest from reference TRBV11-2 and TRBJ2-1): EAGVAQSPRYKIIEKRQSVAFWCNPISGHATLYWYQQILGQGPKLLIQFQNNGVVDDSQLPKDRFSAERLKGVDSTLKIQPAKLEDSAVYLCASSPRPRTMNNEQFFGPGTRLTVL.

V gene TRBV4-3 combines with J gene TRBJ2-3; D gene uncertain. The V end was cut by 1 base, the J end by 6 bases, with 8 bases between. Germline-derived CDR1 and CDR2 are LGHNA and YSLEER. This CDR3 region has 13 residues. CDR3 residues: CASSQVIVDTQYF. For the CDR3, the DNA is TGCGCCAGCAGCCAAGTTATTGTGGATACGCAGTATTTT.

This clonotype was seen ten or more times. The chain couples TRBV6-6 to TRBJ2-7; D not resolved. The V end lost 5 bases, the J end lost 5 bases, and 7 bases lay between the germline ends. This CDR3 has 11 amino acids. Germline CDR1 reads MNHNY; CDR2 reads SVGAGI (reference sequence). The CDR3 loop reads CASSLTHEQYF. In nucleotides, the CDR3 is TGTGCCAGCAGTCTGACCCACGAGCAGTACTTC.

This chain joins TRBV4-3 and TRBJ2-7; the match to TRBD2 covers 10 bases. The DNA end lines up better with TRBJ2-4; the J call may be wrong. This CDR3 is built from 18 residues. The germline V gene has CDR1 LGHNA and CDR2 YSLEER. The CDR3 coding sequence is TGCGCCAGCAGCCAAAGAGCGGGAGGGCCTGATTCCAAAAACATTCAGTACTTC. Translating gives CASSQRAGGPDSKNIQYF.

The chain has TRBV10-3 and TRBJ1-4; D might be TRBD1 (5 bases). CDR1 is ENHRY, CDR2 SYGVKD, per germline. Trimming took 7 bases from V and 7 from J, leaving 19 bases between them. The CDR3 loop spans 15 amino acids. CDR3 region: CAIKGEVAESEKLFF. For the CDR3, the DNA is TGTGCCATCAAAGGGGAGGTGGCGGAAAGTGAAAAACTGTTTTTT.

Ten or more counts support this clonotype. V usage is TRBV12-3 or TRBV12-4 and J usage is TRBJ2-5, with 7 positions matching TRBD1. After removal of 5 bases from V and 9 bases from J, the junction contained 15 bases not matched to a gene. The CDR3 runs to 15 residues. CDR3 residues: CASSSTTGRLGAQYF. The CDR3 DNA follows: TGTGCCAGCAGTAGCACGACAGGGCGCCTAGGGGCCCAGTACTTC.

This clonotype was found a few times. This chain connects TRBV10-2 to TRBJ2-5; D gene unclear. The CDR3 consists of 13 residues. Germline V CDR1 and CDR2: WSHSY, SAAADI. V lost 5 bases to trimming and J lost 4 bases, with 11 bases between them. The CDR3 DNA sequence: TGCGCCAGCAGTAATTCCCTCCCAGAGACCCAGTACTTC. Translated, it gives CASSNSLPETQYF.

The chain carries TRBV19 and TRBJ2-3; possible D gene TRBD2, 5 bases. Trimming removed 8 bases from V and 3 bases from J, with 12 bases in between. The CDR3 runs to 13 residues. Germline V gene sequence: CDR1 LNHDA, CDR2 SQIVND (reference sequence). The CDR3 DNA is TGTGCCAGTCTTAGTCGGGGTACAGATACGCAGTATTTT. This gives the protein CASLSRGTDTQYF.

CDR3 nucleotides: TGTGCCAGCAGCTTGGCCGGGACAGGGATGCAGCCCCAGCATTTT. Translation: CASSLAGTGMQPQHF. The genes are TRBV5-5 and TRBJ1-5; TRBD1 matches at 9 bases. This CDR3 has 15 residues. The junction had 5 bases not matched to a gene; V was cut back by 0 bases and J by 7 bases. Germline V CDR1 and CDR2: SGHKS, YYEKEE (reference sequence).

This clonotype was detected only a few times. The chain recombines TRBV11-3 with TRBJ2-1; D not resolved. The germline gives CDR1 SGHNT, CDR2 YENEEA. Trimming took off 3 bases at V and 0 bases at J, with 9 bases between the two ends. The CDR3 loop spans 15 amino acids. The CDR3 DNA sequence: TGTGCCAGCAGCTTCGACGCCAGCTCCTACAATGAGCAGTTCTTC. This translates into CASSFDASSYNEQFF.

The chain links TRBV3-1 to TRBJ2-1, with 9 bases matching TRBD2. The V gene end was trimmed by 6 bases and the J gene end by 6 bases; junction bases not matched to a gene: 15. The CDR3 consists of 17 residues. Germline loops: CDR1 LGHDT, CDR2 YNNKEL (reference sequence). CDR3 region: CASRHGGLAGKGNEQFF. CDR3 in DNA: TGTGCCAGCAGGCACGGCGGGCTAGCGGGAAAGGGCAATGAGCAGTTCTTC.